A selection of T cell receptor beta chains follows, all from one sample in a study of shared clonotypes between healthy human individuals. Assay: immunoSEQ multiplex PCR; the TCRdb copy retains only in-frame clones and omits some. This sample has over 2 million clones; about 95% occur once, and the top ten carry about 1.1%. Material: naive CD8+ T cells sorted from blood. These receptor sequences come from a man aged 18-30 years in good health. The CDR3 runs from the conserved cysteine through the conserved F or W. Each record gives: J gene, D gene, clone size, V gene, CDR3 protein, CDR3 DNA. A D gene is named only where the DNA matches it firmly. Clone size is stated in some rows and not others, as once, few, many or a class when expanded.

TRBJ2-7 . . TRBV6-5 CASSTPLGYEQYF TGTGCCAGCAGTACCCCGTTAGGCTACGAGCAGTACTTC
TRBJ2-1 . . TRBV19 CASSIGGANEQFF TGTGCCAGTAGTATTGGGGGGGCCAATGAGCAGTTCTTC
TRBJ2-3 . . TRBV27 CASSLGKASTDTQYF TGTGCCAGCAGTTTGGGGAAAGCAAGCACAGATACGCAGTATTTT
TRBJ2-7 TRBD1 once TRBV27 CASSLTETGDEQYF TGTGCCAGCAGTTTAACGGAGACAGGGGACGAGCAGTACTTC
TRBJ2-1 TRBD1 . TRBV28 CASSERDRDNEQFF TGTGCCAGCAGCGAGCGGGACAGGGACAATGAGCAGTTCTTC
TRBJ2-7 . once TRBV27 CASSLTSTYEQYF TGTGCCAGCAGTCTAACTTCCACCTACGAGCAGTACTTC
TRBJ1-5 . . TRBV15 CATTQGYSNQPQHF TGTGCCACCACCCAGGGGTATAGCAATCAGCCCCAGCATTTT
TRBJ2-5 TRBD2 . TRBV5-4 CASSLSTSGGEETQYF TGTGCCAGCAGCTTGTCGACTAGCGGGGGGGAGGAGACCCAGTACTTC
TRBJ2-5 . . TRBV5-4 CASSYLQELETQYF TGTGCCAGCAGCTACCTTCAGGAGCTCGAGACCCAGTACTTC
TRBJ2-3 TRBD2 . TRBV7-6 CASSPKASSGGDTQYF TGTGCCAGCAGCCCGAAGGCGTCTAGCGGGGGAGATACGCAGTATTTT
TRBJ2-1 . . TRBV5-1 CASSFEDNEQFF TGCGCCAGCAGCTTCGAGGACAATGAGCAGTTCTTC
TRBJ2-7 TRBD1 . TRBV4-1 CASSQRQGSYEQYF TGCGCCAGCAGCCAGAGACAGGGTAGCTACGAGCAGTACTTC
TRBJ1-5 TRBD1 . TRBV27 CATGEGGPNQPQHF TGTGCCACCGGTGAAGGGGGCCCCAATCAGCCCCAGCATTTT
TRBJ1-2 . . TRBV11-2 CASSRGGNYGYTF TGTGCCAGCAGCAGGGGAGGCAACTATGGCTACACCTTC
TRBJ2-7 TRBD1 . TRBV5-6 CASSGQGAGSYEQYF TGTGCCAGCAGCGGACAGGGGGCTGGGTCCTACGAGCAGTACTTC
TRBJ2-5 TRBD2 . TRBV30 CACLLAGYQETQYF TGTGCCTGCCTTCTAGCGGGGTACCAAGAGACCCAGTACTTC
TRBJ1-1 . . TRBV4-1 CASSQEGGLHTEAFF TGCGCCAGCAGCCAAGAGGGGGGTCTTCACACTGAAGCTTTCTTT
TRBJ1-1 . . TRBV6-6 CASSPPTRGTEAFF TGTGCCAGCAGCCCTCCCACAAGGGGGACTGAAGCTTTCTTT
TRBJ1-1 TRBD1 . TRBV27 CASSLGTGAEAFF TGTGCCAGCAGCCTCGGGACAGGCGCTGAAGCTTTCTTT
TRBJ1-1 TRBD1 . TRBV27 CASSLRDSHTEAFF TGTGCCAGCAGTTTAAGGGACAGCCACACTGAAGCTTTCTTT
TRBJ2-1 TRBD1 once TRBV7-9 CASTQPGQGRNEQFF TGTGCCAGCACCCAACCGGGACAGGGGAGGAATGAGCAGTTCTTC
TRBJ1-1 TRBD1 once TRBV5-6 CASSLGLTGANTEAFF TGTGCCAGCAGCTTAGGCCTTACAGGGGCGAACACTGAAGCTTTCTTT